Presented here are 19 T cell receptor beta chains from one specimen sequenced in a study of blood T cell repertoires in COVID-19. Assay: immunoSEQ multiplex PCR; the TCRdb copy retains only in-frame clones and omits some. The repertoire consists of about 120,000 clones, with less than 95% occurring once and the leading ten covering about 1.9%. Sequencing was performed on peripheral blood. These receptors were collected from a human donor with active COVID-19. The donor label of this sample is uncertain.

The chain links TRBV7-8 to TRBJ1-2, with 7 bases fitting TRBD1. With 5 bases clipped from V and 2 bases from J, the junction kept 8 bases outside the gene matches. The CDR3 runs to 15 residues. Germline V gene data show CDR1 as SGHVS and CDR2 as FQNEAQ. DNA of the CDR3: TGTGCCAGCAGCCTCCAGGGGGTGATCAACTATGGCTACACCTTC. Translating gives CASSLQGVINYGYTF. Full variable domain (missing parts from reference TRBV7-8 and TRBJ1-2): GAGVSQSPRYKVAKRGQDVALRCDPISGHVSLFWYQQALGQGPEFLTYFQNEAQLDKSGLPSDRFFAERPEGSVSTLKIQRTQQEDSAVYLCASSLQGVINYGYTFGSGTRLTVV.

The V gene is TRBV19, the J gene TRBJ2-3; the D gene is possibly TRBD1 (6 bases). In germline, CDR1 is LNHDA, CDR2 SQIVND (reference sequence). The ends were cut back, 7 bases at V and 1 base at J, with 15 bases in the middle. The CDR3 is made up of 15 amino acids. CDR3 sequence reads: CASTVGGGGTDTQYF. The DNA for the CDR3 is TGTGCCAGTACAGTTGGTGGGGGCGGCACAGATACGCAGTATTTT.

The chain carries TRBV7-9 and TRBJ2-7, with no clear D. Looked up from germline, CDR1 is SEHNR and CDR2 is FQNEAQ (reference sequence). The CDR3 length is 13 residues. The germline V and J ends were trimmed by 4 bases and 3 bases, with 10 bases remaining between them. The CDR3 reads CASSSNNDYEQYF. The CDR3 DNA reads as TGTGCCAGCAGCTCAAACAACGACTACGAGCAGTACTTC. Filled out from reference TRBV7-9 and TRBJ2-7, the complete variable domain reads DTGVSQNPRHKITKRGQNVTFRCDPISEHNRLYWYRQTLGQGPEFLTYFQNEAQLEKSRLLSDRFSAERPKGSFSTLEIQRTEQGDSAMYLCASSSNNDYEQYFGPGTRLTVT.

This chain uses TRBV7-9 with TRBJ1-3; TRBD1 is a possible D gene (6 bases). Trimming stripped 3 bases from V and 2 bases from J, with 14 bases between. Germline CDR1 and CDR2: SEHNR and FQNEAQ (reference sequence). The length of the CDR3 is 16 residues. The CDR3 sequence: CASSFPLDRAGNTIYF. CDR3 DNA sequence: TGTGCCAGCAGCTTTCCCCTGGACAGAGCTGGAAACACCATATATTTT.

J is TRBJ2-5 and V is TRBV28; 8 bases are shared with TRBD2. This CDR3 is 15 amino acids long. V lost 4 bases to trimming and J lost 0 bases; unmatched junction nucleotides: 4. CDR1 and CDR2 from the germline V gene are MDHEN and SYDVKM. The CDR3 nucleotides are TGTGCCAGCAGTTCCGGGGGGGCGTACCAAGAGACCCAGTACTTC. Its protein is CASSSGGAYQETQYF.

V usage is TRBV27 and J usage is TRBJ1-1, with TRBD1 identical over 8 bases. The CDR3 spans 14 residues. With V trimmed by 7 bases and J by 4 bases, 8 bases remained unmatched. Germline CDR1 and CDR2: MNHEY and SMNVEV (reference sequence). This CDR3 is CASKPQGASTEAFF. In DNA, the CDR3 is TGTGCCAGCAAACCCCAGGGGGCGAGCACTGAAGCTTTCTTT.

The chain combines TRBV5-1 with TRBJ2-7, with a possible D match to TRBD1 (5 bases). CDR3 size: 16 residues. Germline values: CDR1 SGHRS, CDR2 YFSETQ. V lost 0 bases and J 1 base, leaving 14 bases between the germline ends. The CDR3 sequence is CASSLDSATASYEQYF. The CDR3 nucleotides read TGCGCCAGCAGCTTGGATTCTGCGACAGCTTCCTACGAGCAGTACTTC.

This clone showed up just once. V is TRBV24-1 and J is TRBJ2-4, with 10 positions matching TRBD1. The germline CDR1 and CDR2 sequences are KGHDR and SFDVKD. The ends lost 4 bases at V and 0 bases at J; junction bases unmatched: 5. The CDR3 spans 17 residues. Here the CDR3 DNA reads TGTGCCACCAGTGAGTCTGGGACAGGGGAAGCCAAAAACATTCAGTACTTC. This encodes CATSESGTGEAKNIQYF.

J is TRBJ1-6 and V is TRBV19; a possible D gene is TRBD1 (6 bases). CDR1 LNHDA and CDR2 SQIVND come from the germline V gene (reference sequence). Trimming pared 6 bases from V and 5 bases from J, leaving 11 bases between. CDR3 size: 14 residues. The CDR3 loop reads CASREDSDNSPLHF. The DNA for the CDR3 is TGTGCCAGTAGGGAGGACAGCGATAATTCACCCCTCCACTTT.

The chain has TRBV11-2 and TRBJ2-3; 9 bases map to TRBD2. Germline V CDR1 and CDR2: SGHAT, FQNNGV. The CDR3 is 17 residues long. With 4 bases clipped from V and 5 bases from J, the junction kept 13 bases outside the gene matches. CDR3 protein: CASSYKIGLASGDTQYF. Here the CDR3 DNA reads TGTGCCAGCAGCTATAAAATTGGACTAGCGTCGGGAGATACGCAGTATTTT.

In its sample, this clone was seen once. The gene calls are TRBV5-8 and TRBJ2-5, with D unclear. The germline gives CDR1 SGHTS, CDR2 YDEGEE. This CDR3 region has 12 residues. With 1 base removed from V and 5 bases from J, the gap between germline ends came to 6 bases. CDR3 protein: CASSLFRETQYF. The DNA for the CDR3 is TGTGCCAGCAGCTTGTTTCGGGAGACCCAGTACTTC.

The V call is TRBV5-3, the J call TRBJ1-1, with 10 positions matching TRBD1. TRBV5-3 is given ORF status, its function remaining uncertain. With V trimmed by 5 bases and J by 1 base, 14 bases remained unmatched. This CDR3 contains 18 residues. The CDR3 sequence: CARRPDRGRTRTNTEAFF. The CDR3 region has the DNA TGTGCCAGAAGACCTGACAGGGGGCGAACCAGAACGAACACTGAAGCTTTCTTT.

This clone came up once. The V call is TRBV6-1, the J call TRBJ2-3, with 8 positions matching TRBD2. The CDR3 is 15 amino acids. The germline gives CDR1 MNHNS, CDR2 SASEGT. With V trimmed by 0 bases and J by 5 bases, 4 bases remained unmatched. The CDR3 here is CASSEAGTSRDTQYF. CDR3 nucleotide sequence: TGTGCCAGCAGTGAAGCCGGGACTAGTAGAGATACGCAGTATTTT.

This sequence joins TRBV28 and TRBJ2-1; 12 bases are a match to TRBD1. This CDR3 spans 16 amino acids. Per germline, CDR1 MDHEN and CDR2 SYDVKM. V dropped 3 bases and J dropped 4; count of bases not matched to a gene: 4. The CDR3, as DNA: TGTGCCAGCAGTTTCCGGGACAGGGGGCTATACAATGAGCAGTTCTTC. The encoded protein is CASSFRDRGLYNEQFF.

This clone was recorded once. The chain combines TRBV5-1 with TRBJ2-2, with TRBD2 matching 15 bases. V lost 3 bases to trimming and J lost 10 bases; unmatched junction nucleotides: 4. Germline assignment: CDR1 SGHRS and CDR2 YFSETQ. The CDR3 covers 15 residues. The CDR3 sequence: CASSWTSGGAQELFF. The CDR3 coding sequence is TGCGCCAGCAGCTGGACTAGCGGGGGGGCCCAGGAGCTGTTTTTT.

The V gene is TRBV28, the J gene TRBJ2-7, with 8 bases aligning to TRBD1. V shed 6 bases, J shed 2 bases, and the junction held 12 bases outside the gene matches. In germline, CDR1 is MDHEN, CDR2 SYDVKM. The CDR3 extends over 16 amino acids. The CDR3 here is CASRNLDRGTAYEQYF. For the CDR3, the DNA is TGTGCCAGCAGAAACTTAGACAGGGGAACCGCCTACGAGCAGTACTTC. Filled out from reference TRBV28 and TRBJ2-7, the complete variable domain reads DVKVTQSSRYLVKRTGEKVFLECVQDMDHENMFWYRQDPGLGLRLIYFSYDVKMKEKGDIPEGYSVSREKKERFSLILESASTNQTSMYLCASRNLDRGTAYEQYFGPGTRLTVT.

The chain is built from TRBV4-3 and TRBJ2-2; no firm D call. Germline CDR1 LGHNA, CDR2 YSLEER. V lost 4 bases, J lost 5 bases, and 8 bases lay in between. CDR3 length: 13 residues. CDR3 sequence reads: CASSRSVTGELFF. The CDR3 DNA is TGCGCCAGCAGCCGGTCAGTGACCGGGGAGCTGTTTTTT.

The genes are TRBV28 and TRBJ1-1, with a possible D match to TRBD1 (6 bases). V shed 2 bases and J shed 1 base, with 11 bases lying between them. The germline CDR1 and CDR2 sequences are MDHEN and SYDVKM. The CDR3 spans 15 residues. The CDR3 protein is CASSLRGGENTEAFF. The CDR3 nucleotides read TGTGCCAGCAGTTTACGAGGGGGAGAGAACACTGAAGCTTTCTTT.

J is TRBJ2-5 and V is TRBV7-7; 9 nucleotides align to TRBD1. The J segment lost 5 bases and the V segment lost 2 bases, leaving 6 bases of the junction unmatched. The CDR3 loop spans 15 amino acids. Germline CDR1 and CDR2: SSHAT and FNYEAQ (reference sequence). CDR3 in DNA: TGTGCCAGCAGCTTAACCGGGACAGGGAAGGAGACCCAGTACTTC. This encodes CASSLTGTGKETQYF.